Listed here are 30 T cell receptor beta chains from one sample, sequenced in a study of cytomegalovirus exposure and HLA in healthy donors. PCR employed 60 Vbeta and 13 Jbeta primers. Produced via immunoSEQ multiplex PCR; TCRdb's table is partial and in-frame only. The sample lists 100,000 to 150,000 clones, roughly 80% occurring once. Sequencing used PBMCs. The receptors shown here come from a middle-aged woman in good health and CMV-seronegative.

The chain employs TRBV7-9 and TRBJ2-2; 7 positions agree with TRBD2. The CDR3 contains 16 residues. The trim removed 2 bases at V and 5 bases at J, leaving 8 bases unmatched. From germline, CDR1 is SEHNR and CDR2 FQNEAQ (reference sequence). The CDR3 DNA sequence: TGTGCCAGCAGCTTACTAAGCGGGGCTAGGACCGGGGAGCTGTTTTTT. Its translation: CASSLLSGARTGELFF.

CDR3 nucleotides: TGTGCCAGCAGCTCGGACAGGAACCTCTACGAGCAGTACTTC. Its protein product is CASSSDRNLYEQYF. The rearrangement uses TRBV6-5 and TRBJ2-7; 7 bases fit TRBD1. This CDR3 comprises 14 residues. The germline CDR1 and CDR2 sequences are MNHEY and SVGAGI. The junction had 8 bases not matched to a gene; V was cut back by 6 bases and J by 3 bases.

The chain couples TRBV29-1 to TRBJ2-3, with D tentatively TRBD2 (6 bases). CDR3 length: 15 residues. From germline, CDR1 is SQVTM and CDR2 ANQGSEA. The germline V and J ends were trimmed by 6 bases and 2 bases, with 18 bases remaining between them. The DNA of the CDR3 is TGCAGCGTGGGACGGGGTAGCGGCTTCACAGATACGCAGTATTTT. Protein sequence: CSVGRGSGFTDTQYF.

V and J are TRBV4-2 and TRBJ1-5; tentatively, D is TRBD1 (6 bases). The CDR3 totals 15 residues. Germline V gives CDR1 LGHNA, CDR2 YNFKEQ. V lost 3 bases, J lost 4 bases, and 13 bases lay in between. The CDR3 DNA is TGTGCCAGCAGCCATTACTCAGGGGATAATCAGCCCCAGCATTTT. This translates into CASSHYSGDNQPQHF.

This chain links TRBV28 with TRBJ1-2, with D maybe TRBD1 (5 bases). The CDR3 length is 13 residues. Per the germline V gene, CDR1 is MDHEN and CDR2 is SYDVKM. Trimming took 8 bases from V and 5 from J, leaving 15 bases between them. CDR3 nucleotides: TGTGCCAGCTGGGATGGCAGGGCGTATGGCTACACCTTC. This sequence encodes CASWDGRAYGYTF.

V is TRBV28 and J is TRBJ1-3; D not certain. CDR1 MDHEN and CDR2 SYDVKM come from the germline V gene. CDR3 length: 13 residues. CDR3 amino acids: CACTASSGNTIYF. The CDR3 DNA sequence: TGTGCTTGCACAGCCTCATCTGGAAACACCATATATTTT.

The chain joins TRBV28 to TRBJ2-7; 9 bases align to TRBD1. The CDR3 totals 18 residues. From germline, CDR1 is MDHEN and CDR2 SYDVKM. With 5 bases clipped from V and 3 bases from J, the junction kept 17 bases outside the gene matches. CDR3 DNA: TGTGCCAGCAGTGCCGTCTCCCCCCGGGACAGGGTAAGCTACGAGCAGTACTTC. This codes for CASSAVSPRDRVSYEQYF.

The chain couples TRBV6-5 to TRBJ1-6, with D perhaps matching TRBD1 (6 bases). Trimming shortened V by 10 bases and J by 9 bases, and 22 bases separated the two germline ends. Germline CDR1 reads MNHEY; CDR2 reads SVGAGI. CDR3 size: 15 residues. The CDR3 nucleotides are TGTGCCACCCTCAGGCGGGGGGGGCAGGGTTCACCCCTCCACTTT. It encodes CATLRRGGQGSPLHF.

J is TRBJ2-6 and V is TRBV10-2, with 13 bases aligning to TRBD2. The length of the CDR3 is 18 residues. Germline V lookup: CDR1 WSHSY, CDR2 SAAADI. V shed 4 bases, J shed 0 bases, and the junction held 3 bases outside the gene matches. The CDR3 nucleotides read TGCGCCAGCAGTGGGACTAGCGGGAGACGCTCTGGGGCCAACGTCCTGACTTTC. Translated: CASSGTSGRRSGANVLTF.

This chain uses TRBV27 with TRBJ1-1; possible D gene TRBD1, 6 bases. The length of the CDR3 is 17 residues. Germline CDR1 is MNHEY and CDR2 is SMNVEV (reference sequence). Between the trimmed V and J ends, which lost 0 bases and 4 bases, there was a span of 18 bases. In nucleotides, the CDR3 is TGTGCCAGCAGTTTATCTCGGGGGGCCCACCGCGGCACTGAAGCTTTCTTT. This translates into CASSLSRGAHRGTEAFF.

The V and J genes are TRBV29-1 and TRBJ2-1, with 9 positions matching TRBD2. This CDR3 is 13 amino acids long. Germline assignment: CDR1 SQVTM and CDR2 ANQGSEA. J was trimmed by 6 bases and V by 4 bases; bases with no gene match: 4. In DNA, the CDR3 is TGCAGCGTTGCTGTAGCGGGAGTCAATGAGCAGTTCTTC. Encoded protein: CSVAVAGVNEQFF.

V gene TRBV7-2 combines with J gene TRBJ2-3; 11 bases map to TRBD2. Germline values: CDR1 SGHTA, CDR2 FQGNSA. The junction had 10 bases not matched to a gene; V was cut back by 5 bases and J by 0 bases. CDR3 length: 18 residues. The CDR3 reads CASSTRLAGIGSTDTQYF. The CDR3 DNA follows: TGTGCCAGCAGCACCCGACTAGCGGGGATCGGGAGCACAGATACGCAGTATTTT.

The chain recombines TRBV6-5 with TRBJ1-4, with D tentatively TRBD1 (5 bases). The germline CDR1 and CDR2 sequences are MNHEY and SVGAGI. The CDR3 runs 13 residues. Trimming left V 2 bases short and J 5 bases short, with 6 bases between. CDR3 sequence: CASSYGANEKLFF. The CDR3 bases are TGTGCCAGCAGTTACGGGGCCAATGAAAAACTGTTTTTT.

The chain joins TRBV6-1 to TRBJ2-1, with 10 nucleotides matching TRBD2. The germline gives CDR1 MNHNS, CDR2 SASEGT. The CDR3 has 15 residues. With 5 bases clipped from V and 5 bases from J, the junction kept 6 bases outside the gene matches. The CDR3 sequence is CASSRTSGFNNEQFF. In DNA form, the CDR3 reads TGTGCCAGCAGTCGGACTAGCGGTTTCAACAATGAGCAGTTCTTC.

As to this clone: Additional DNA sequences in this sample encode the identical CDR3. The chain joins TRBV5-1 to TRBJ2-5; D remains unclear. The germline gives CDR1 SGHRS, CDR2 YFSETQ. The CDR3 contains 11 residues. With 3 bases removed from V and 2 bases from J, the gap between germline ends came to 2 bases. Here the CDR3 reads CASSSQETQYF. CDR3 nucleotides: TGCGCCAGCAGCTCGCAAGAGACCCAGTACTTC. The full variable domain, with the rest looked up from reference TRBV5-1 and TRBJ2-5, is KAGVTQTPRYLIKTRGQQVTLSCSPISGHRSVSWYQQTPGQGLQFLFEYFSETQRNKGNFPGRFSGRQFSNSRSEMNVSTLELGDSALYLCASSSQETQYFGPGTRLLVL.

The chain links TRBV7-9 to TRBJ2-4, with D tentatively TRBD2 (5 bases). Trimming stripped 7 bases from V and 9 bases from J, with 10 bases between. The CDR3 is 11 amino acids. Germline V gene data show CDR1 as SEHNR and CDR2 as FQNEAQ (reference sequence). Here the CDR3 DNA reads TGTGCCAGCACGGAGGACGGCATTCAGTACTTC. Protein product: CASTEDGIQYF.

The rearrangement joins TRBV7-8 to TRBJ1-3; D possibly corresponds to TRBD1 (5 bases). Trimming removed 4 bases at V and 4 bases at J, with 20 bases between. CDR1 and CDR2 (germline): SGHVS, FQNEAQ. CDR3 size: 17 residues. The CDR3 DNA follows: TGTGCCAGCAGCTCCCGGTTCGGGGGATTGAGGGGAAACACCATATATTTT. Its protein product is CASSSRFGGLRGNTIYF.

This chain links TRBV7-9 with TRBJ1-1, with 7 positions matching TRBD1. The germline gives CDR1 SEHNR, CDR2 FQNEAQ (reference sequence). Trimming took 4 bases from V and 6 from J; bases not matched to a gene: 8. There are 14 residues in the CDR3. DNA of the CDR3: TGTGCCAGCAGCTCTACACAGGGGAAGGCTGAAGCTTTCTTT. Translating it yields CASSSTQGKAEAFF.

V gene TRBV19 combines with J gene TRBJ1-5; perhaps TRBD1 as D (6 bases). The CDR3 spans 17 residues. V dropped 4 bases and J dropped 0 bases, with 16 bases sitting between them. Germline CDR1 is LNHDA and CDR2 is SQIVND (reference sequence). CDR3 sequence (DNA): TGTGCCAGTAGTACAGGGGACAACTGGTATAGCAATCAGCCCCAGCATTTT. This gives the protein CASSTGDNWYSNQPQHF.

This rearrangement joins TRBV7-9 to TRBJ2-6; 10 bases align to TRBD1. Germline values: CDR1 SEHNR, CDR2 FQNEAQ (reference sequence). V was pared by 5 bases and J by 2 bases, with 6 bases of the junction left unmatched. CDR3 length equals 17 residues. The CDR3 sequence: CASSPGTGVTGANVLTF. Here the CDR3 DNA reads TGTGCCAGCAGCCCCGGGACAGGGGTGACTGGGGCCAACGTCCTGACTTTC.

The table lists this clone with a count of one. The V and J genes are TRBV28 and TRBJ2-1; 8 nucleotides align to TRBD1. CDR3 length: 16 residues. V gave up 8 bases and J gave up 1 base; unmatched junction bases: 10. The germline gives CDR1 MDHEN, CDR2 SYDVKM. CDR3 loop: CASSPVRTGSYNEQFF. The CDR3 DNA is TGTGCCAGCTCCCCGGTTCGGACAGGGTCCTACAATGAGCAGTTCTTC.

V usage is TRBV7-2 and J usage is TRBJ1-1; weak D call: TRBD1 (6 bases). Germline V CDR1 and CDR2: SGHTA, FQGNSA. V lost 0 bases and J lost 4, with 9 bases in between. CDR3 size: 14 residues. The CDR3 DNA reads as TGTGCCAGCAGCTTAGCGAGGGGGTCCACTGAAGCTTTCTTT. Its protein product is CASSLARGSTEAFF. Looking up the rest from reference TRBV7-2 and TRBJ1-1 gives the full variable domain: GAGVSQSPSNKVTEKGKDVELRCDPISGHTALYWYRQSLGQGLEFLIYFQGNSAPDKSGLPSDRFSAERTGGSVSTLTIQRTQQEDSAVYLCASSLARGSTEAFFGQGTRLTVV.

The J gene is TRBJ2-5, the V gene TRBV11-2, with D unresolved. With 4 bases removed from V and 4 bases from J, the gap between germline ends came to 13 bases. This CDR3 is 14 amino acids long. CDR1 is SGHAT and CDR2 is FQNNGV in the germline V gene. This CDR3 is CASSSLGYGETQYF. The CDR3 bases are TGTGCCAGCAGCTCCCTTGGTTACGGAGAGACCCAGTACTTC.

The chain couples TRBV6-1 to TRBJ2-2; 8 positions match TRBD2. The CDR3 totals 14 residues. The germline V gene encodes CDR1 MNHNS and CDR2 SASEGT. V lost 7 bases to trimming and J lost 3 bases; unmatched junction nucleotides: 4. CDR3 DNA sequence: TGTGCCAGCAAGGATAGCGGGGACACCGGGGAGCTGTTTTTT. Protein sequence: CASKDSGDTGELFF.

The chain recombines TRBV19 with TRBJ1-5, with D possibly matching TRBD1 (5 bases). Trimming pared 3 bases from V and 2 bases from J, leaving 11 bases between. The V gene's germline CDR1 is LNHDA and CDR2 SQIVND (reference sequence). The CDR3 has 15 residues. CDR3 bases: TGTGCCAGTAGTATGCAGGGTTTCGGCAATCAGCCCCAGCATTTT. This sequence encodes CASSMQGFGNQPQHF.

The V gene is TRBV28, the J gene TRBJ2-5; 7 nucleotides agree with TRBD1. The CDR3 has 16 residues. J gave up 3 bases and V 4 bases, and 11 bases lay outside the gene matches. Germline V gene sequence: CDR1 MDHEN, CDR2 SYDVKM. The CDR3 DNA is TGTGCCAGCAGTTCCCGGCCAGGGGGTGAAGAAGAGACCCAGTACTTC. This gives the protein CASSSRPGGEEETQYF.

The CDR3 protein is CASSLMQIQETQYF. CDR3 coding DNA: TGCGCCAGCAGCTTGATGCAGATCCAAGAGACCCAGTACTTC. J is TRBJ2-5 and V is TRBV5-1; unclear D gene. Germline values: CDR1 SGHRS, CDR2 YFSETQ. V lost 1 base to trimming and J lost 1 base, with 8 bases between them. The CDR3 loop spans 14 amino acids.

This chain joins TRBV10-1 and TRBJ1-2; D call uncertain. There are 15 residues in the CDR3. Per germline, CDR1 WNHNN and CDR2 SYGVQD (reference sequence). V was cut by 9 bases and J by 0 bases, with 17 bases left in between. CDR3 amino acids: CARPTGTNTNYGYTF. CDR3 DNA sequence: TGCGCCAGACCGACGGGTACAAACACTAACTATGGCTACACCTTC.

J is TRBJ2-1 and V is TRBV28; TRBD1 is a possible D gene (5 bases). The CDR3 is 18 residues long. Between the trimmed V and J ends, which lost 4 bases and 0 bases, there was a span of 19 bases. Germline assignment: CDR1 MDHEN and CDR2 SYDVKM. The CDR3 region is CASSSPWATELSYNEQFF. The CDR3 region has the DNA TGTGCCAGCAGTTCGCCTTGGGCGACAGAACTCTCCTACAATGAGCAGTTCTTC.

The table lists this clone with a count of one. The chain has TRBV6-1 and TRBJ2-7; tentative D call: TRBD1 (6 bases). Between the trimmed V and J ends, which lost 5 bases and 1 base, there was a span of 9 bases. Germline values: CDR1 MNHNS, CDR2 SASEGT. The CDR3 is 13 residues long. CDR3 protein: CASSHQGSYEQYF. Written as DNA, the CDR3 is TGTGCCAGCAGTCACCAGGGGTCCTACGAGCAGTACTTC.